These T cell receptor beta chains were read from a single sample in a study of siplizumab effects on memory and regulatory T cells. Sequenced by immunoSEQ multiplex PCR; TCRdb stores in-frame clones only, minus some. There are around 86,000 clones in the sample; over 85% occur only once, and 0.3% lies in the top ten. Specimen: non-Treg CD4+ T cells sorted from blood. The receptors originated from a human donor in good health. Each CDR3 is given with its conserved first and last residue. Each record gives: clone size, J gene, CDR3 length, D gene, V gene, CDR3 DNA, CDR3 protein. D genes are given only for firm matches. The size entry is marked missing in some rows and otherwise reads once, few, many or a size class.

. TRBJ1-6 15 . TRBV5-4 TGTGCCAGCAGCTTGGGAAGAGGGGGTAATTCACCCCTCCACTTT CASSLGRGGNSPLHF
. TRBJ2-3 13 . TRBV6-5 TGTGCTTCTGGGGGGATTGGCAACAATTGGCAGTATTTT CASGGIGNNWQYF
once TRBJ1-2 14 . TRBV2 TGTGCCAGCGGGGGTAGGGCTGGTAACTATGGCTACACCTTC CASGGRAGNYGYTF
. TRBJ2-7 13 . TRBV7-2 TGTGCCAGCAGCTCAAGCGGATTCTACGAGCAGTACTTC CASSSSGFYEQYF
. TRBJ1-6 15 . TRBV11-2 TGTGCCAGCAGCTTAGTTGGGACCTGGGATTCACCCCTCCACTTT CASSLVGTWDSPLHF
. TRBJ1-4 13 . TRBV7-9 TGTGCCAGCAGCTTAGGTGAGGTTGAAAAACTGTTTTTT CASSLGEVEKLFF
. TRBJ2-1 17 TRBD2 TRBV5-1 TGCGCCAGCAGCTTGGTCGCTAGCGGGGGGAGATGGGATGAGCAGTTCTTC CASSLVASGGRWDEQFF
. TRBJ2-7 13 . TRBV9 TGTGCCAGCAGCGTAGACAGGGGAGGCGAGCAGTACTTC CASSVDRGGEQYF
. TRBJ2-2 16 . TRBV7-9 . CASSLLFGAGTGELFF
. TRBJ2-7 13 TRBD2 TRBV10-3 TGTGCCACCGGGACTAGCGGGGACTACGAGCAGTACTTC CATGTSGDYEQYF
. TRBJ2-5 12 . TRBV4-2 TGTGCCAGCAGCCAAGTCGAAGGGACCCAGTACTTC CASSQVEGTQYF
few TRBJ2-7 17 TRBD1 TRBV9 TGTGCCAGCAGCGTAGCTACTGGTACAGGGGGAACCTACGAGCAGTACTTC CASSVATGTGGTYEQYF
. TRBJ1-5 13 . TRBV5-6 TGTGCCAGCAGCTTGAGGAGCAATCAGCCCCAGCATTTT CASSLRSNQPQHF
. TRBJ2-3 15 . TRBV30 TGTGCCTGGAGTGTACCAGGATCGTGGTCCGATACGCAGTATTTT CAWSVPGSWSDTQYF
once TRBJ1-5 14 . TRBV30 TGTGCCTGGAGCCAAGGGAGATTCAATCAGCCCCAGCATTTT CAWSQGRFNQPQHF
. TRBJ2-1 19 TRBD2 TRBV5-4 TGTGCCAGCAGCTTGGGGACTAGCGGGAGGGAAAGCTCCTACAATGAGCAGTTCTTC CASSLGTSGRESSYNEQFF
. TRBJ2-7 16 TRBD1 TRBV19 TGTGCCAGTAGTATTGCGTGGAGTAACAGGGGTTACGAGCAGTACTTC CASSIAWSNRGYEQYF
. TRBJ1-5 13 . TRBV19 TGTGCCAGCCTAGGACATTCAAATCAGCCCCAGCATTTT CASLGHSNQPQHF
. TRBJ2-6 15 . TRBV27 TGTGCCAGCAGTTTAGAGATAGCGGGGGCCAACGTCCTGACTTTC CASSLEIAGANVLTF
. TRBJ1-1 15 . TRBV11-2 TGTGCCAGCAGCTTAGTACGGGGGGTGAACACTGAAGCTTTCTTT CASSLVRGVNTEAFF
. TRBJ2-5 14 TRBD2 TRBV9 TGTGCCAGCAGCGTAGGGACTAGCGTAGAGACCCAGTACTTC CASSVGTSVETQYF
. TRBJ1-3 15 . TRBV5-4 TGTGCCAGCAGCTTACCGACGGCCGGTGGAAACACCATATATTTT CASSLPTAGGNTIYF
. TRBJ1-5 14 . TRBV18 TGTGCCAGCTCACCTTCCATTAGCAATCAGCCCCAGCATTTT CASSPSISNQPQHF
. TRBJ1-1 16 . TRBV18 TGTGCCAGCTCACCACCCGGACAATTCTTGAACACTGAAGCTTTCTTT CASSPPGQFLNTEAFF
. TRBJ2-2 18 TRBD1 TRBV5-4 TGTGCCAGCAGCCTCCCGGGGACAGGGGCAATAAACACCGGGGAGCTGTTTTTT CASSLPGTGAINTGELFF
. TRBJ2-2 14 . TRBV7-2 TGTGCCAGCAGCTTGTCGTACCGCACCGGGGAGCTGTTTTTT CASSLSYRTGELFF
. TRBJ2-2 12 . TRBV7-9 TGTGCCAGCAGCCAAAGGGCCGGGGAGCTGTTTTTT CASSQRAGELFF
. TRBJ2-5 15 TRBD2 TRBV6-5 TGTGCCAGCAGTTACCCCGGACTAGGGCAAGAGACCCAGTACTTC CASSYPGLGQETQYF
. TRBJ2-1 13 . TRBV7-8 TGTGCCAGCAGCTTAGATCGGTTAAATGAGCAGTTCTTC CASSLDRLNEQFF
. TRBJ2-3 14 TRBD1 TRBV5-4 TGTGCCAGCAGCTTGGACAGGGGGGCAGATACGCAGTATTTT CASSLDRGADTQYF
. TRBJ2-7 13 . TRBV5-1 TGCGCCAGCAGCTTCGGCTACGGCTACGAGCAGTACTTC CASSFGYGYEQYF
. TRBJ1-2 15 . TRBV6-5 TGTGCCAGCAGTTACACCCCGGGACAAAACTATGGCTACACCTTC CASSYTPGQNYGYTF
once TRBJ1-1 13 TRBD1 TRBV6-5 TGTGCCAGCAGTGAACAGGGGCGAGGTGAAGCTTTCTTT CASSEQGRGEAFF
. TRBJ1-6 14 TRBD1 TRBV9 TGTGCCAGCAGCGGGCCAGGGGGAAACTCACCCCTCCACTTT CASSGPGGNSPLHF
. TRBJ1-4 17 TRBD1 TRBV5-5 TGTGCCAGCAGCTTGGCCGGAGACAGGGGGCGAGGTGAAAAACTGTTTTTT CASSLAGDRGRGEKLFF
. TRBJ1-5 16 . TRBV5-5 TGTGCCAGCAGCAGGTCCGGGACCGGCGGCGGGCAGCCCCAGCATTTT CASSRSGTGGGQPQHF
. TRBJ1-1 13 . TRBV30 TGTGCCTGGACTCGACAGGCAAAGACTGAAGCTTTCTTT CAWTRQAKTEAFF
. TRBJ1-1 16 . TRBV25-1 TGTGCCAGCAGTGAATCTCTCGGGACATTGAACACTGAAGCTTTCTTT CASSESLGTLNTEAFF
few TRBJ1-5 13 . TRBV2 TGTGCCAGCACAGGCAGGCAGGAACAGCCCCAGCATTTT CASTGRQEQPQHF
. TRBJ2-1 16 TRBD2 TRBV6-1 TGTGCCAGCAGTGAAAGAGGTAGCGGGAGTGTCGATGAGCAGTTCTTC CASSERGSGSVDEQFF
. TRBJ2-7 14 TRBD1 TRBV9 TGTGCCACCATGGTTGGGACAGGGGCCTACGAGCAGTACTTC CATMVGTGAYEQYF
. TRBJ2-2 15 . TRBV7-3 TGTGCCAGCAGCCGCGCTCCAGGTTTCACCGGGGAGCTGTTTTTT CASSRAPGFTGELFF
. TRBJ2-5 17 . TRBV7-8 TGTGCCAGCAGCTTAATACCGGGACTGGGGCGAGAAGAGACCCAGTACTTC CASSLIPGLGREETQYF
. TRBJ2-5 13 . TRBV7-2 TGTGCCAGCAGCTTACAGCGCCAGGGGTCCCAGTACTTC CASSLQRQGSQYF
. TRBJ1-2 12 TRBD1 TRBV19 TGTGCCAGTGTTCAGGGGGACTATGGCTACACCTTC CASVQGDYGYTF
once TRBJ2-7 14 . TRBV9 TGTGCCAGCAGCGTAGGGCCCGATAAATACGAGCAGTACTTC CASSVGPDKYEQYF
. TRBJ1-6 15 . TRBV6-5 TGTGCCAGCAGTTTTGTGGCGGCAGAGTATTCACCCCTCCACTTT CASSFVAAEYSPLHF
. TRBJ2-5 20 TRBD2 TRBV7-2 TGTGCCAGCAGCTTAGCGCCTTGGACTAGCGGGACCCTCCCCCAAGAGACCCAGTACTTC CASSLAPWTSGTLPQETQYF
. TRBJ1-3 15 . TRBV19 TGTGCCAGTAGTGTCCCTACAGGCTCTGGAAACACCATATATTTT CASSVPTGSGNTIYF
. TRBJ2-5 12 . TRBV7-9 TGTGCCAGCAGCTTGTTACAAGAGACCCAGTACTTC CASSLLQETQYF
. TRBJ1-1 14 . TRBV6-6 TGTGCCAGCAGTCGGTGGGACCCGAACACTGAAGCTTTCTTT CASSRWDPNTEAFF
. TRBJ2-4 15 . TRBV5-1 TGCGCCAGCAGCTGGCCCTCGGTAGCCAAAAACATTCAGTACTTC CASSWPSVAKNIQYF
. TRBJ1-2 13 . TRBV6-1 TGTGCCAGCAGGGGGGGGGACTTGGCGGGCTACACCTTC CASRGGDLAGYTF
. TRBJ1-4 14 . TRBV30 TGTGCCTGGAGTCGGAGTGCAACTAATGAAAAACTGTTTTTT CAWSRSATNEKLFF
. TRBJ1-5 13 . TRBV19 TGTGCCTCCCATTGGCAGGGAGCTCAGCCCCAGCATTTT CASHWQGAQPQHF
. TRBJ2-7 16 TRBD1 TRBV2 TGTGCCAGCAGTCCTGGTACCGGGACAGGGAGCTACGAGCAGTACTTC CASSPGTGTGSYEQYF
once TRBJ2-5 14 TRBD1 TRBV11-3 TGTGCCAGCAGCATTCAGGGGGCTGAAGAGACCCAGTACTTC CASSIQGAEETQYF
few TRBJ1-4 14 . TRBV4-2 TGTGCCAGCAGCCAAGAGGGGGAGGGTGAAAAACTGTTTTTT CASSQEGEGEKLFF
. TRBJ2-2 15 . TRBV5-1 TGCGCCAGCAGCTTGGGTGCAGCGAACACCGGGGAGCTGTTTTTT CASSLGAANTGELFF